This T cell receptor beta chain was retrieved from a study of monozygotic twins with inflammatory bowel disease. The CDR3 spans 15 residues. Germline loops: CDR1 MNHNS, CDR2 SASEGT. Findings of the study overall: Patients with IBD had less TCRbeta diversity (inverse Simpson) than their healthy co-twins.

Comments on this clonotype: Its matching antigen is unknown.

TCRdb re-called the 5' RACE reads, yielding one record per CDR3 amino acid sequence without DNA. The clone table shows some 99,000 distinct CDR3 sequences, with the ten largest holding over 10%. The receptor's source is a human donor with ulcerative colitis or Crohn's disease, or a healthy co-twin of an affected twin (not recorded which). Specimen: blood. J is TRBJ2-3 and V is TRBV6-1; without DNA, the TCRdb call of TRBD2 cannot be checked. CDR3 in amino acids: CASSDGDLHTDTQYF.